Listed below are T cell receptor beta chains from one sample, sequenced in a study of CD8+CD57+ T cells in acquired aplastic anemia. TCRdb redid the calling of the reads with MiXCR, one entry per CDR3 protein. This sample yields about 120,000 distinct CDR3 sequences, of which 58% are seen a single time; 25% to 35% belongs to the top ten. Sequencing input: sorted CD4+, CD8+, or CD8+CD57+ T cells (not recorded which) from PBMCs. All receptors come from a human donor with aplastic anemia. Both conserved end residues are part of each CDR3. Fields, in order: clone size, J gene, D gene, V gene, CDR3 DNA, CDR3 protein. A D gene is named only where the DNA matches it firmly. Part of the rows lack a size; the others show once, few, many or a class for expanded clones.

clone_size: NA; j_call: TRBJ2-1; d_call: NA; v_call: TRBV24-1; cdr3_nt: TGTGCCACCAGTGATGGGGGGACATCCTACAATGAGCAGTTCTTC; cdr3_aa: CATSDGGTSYNEQFF
clone_size: many; j_call: TRBJ2-3; d_call: TRBD2; v_call: TRBV11-1; cdr3_nt: TGTGCCAGCAGCCCGACTAGCGGGAGGGCTGCAGATACGCAGTATTTT; cdr3_aa: CASSPTSGRAADTQYF
clone_size: NA; j_call: TRBJ1-6; d_call: NA; v_call: TRBV7-2; cdr3_nt: TGCGCCAGCAGCTTAGCCGGAGGCCGGGGGACCCTCCACTTT; cdr3_aa: CASSLAGGRGTLHF
clone_size: NA; j_call: TRBJ2-1; d_call: NA; v_call: TRBV5-1; cdr3_nt: TGCGCCAGCAGCTGGGGGGCGGCTAATGAGCAGTTCTTC; cdr3_aa: CASSWGAANEQFF
clone_size: NA; j_call: TRBJ1-1; d_call: NA; v_call: TRBV24-1; cdr3_nt: TGTGCCACCAGGGACAGAGACACTGAAGCTTTCTTT; cdr3_aa: CATRDRDTEAFF
clone_size: NA; j_call: TRBJ2-5; d_call: TRBD2; v_call: TRBV5-6; cdr3_nt: TGTGCCAGCAGCTTGCGAAGCGGGAGGGCCGAGACCCAGTACTTC; cdr3_aa: CASSLRSGRAETQYF
clone_size: NA; j_call: TRBJ2-3; d_call: NA; v_call: TRBV19; cdr3_nt: TGTGCCAGTAGTATAAGAGCCCCCACAGATACGCAGTATTTT; cdr3_aa: CASSIRAPTDTQYF
clone_size: NA; j_call: TRBJ2-7; d_call: TRBD2; v_call: TRBV25-1; cdr3_nt: TGTGCCAGCAGTGCAGGACTAGCGATAGTGGGCGAGCAGTGCTTC; cdr3_aa: CASSAGLAIVGEQCF
clone_size: NA; j_call: TRBJ2-3; d_call: NA; v_call: TRBV29-1; cdr3_nt: TGCAGCGTTGAAGGTGCGGGAAATCCGGGCCCAGATACGCAGTATTTT; cdr3_aa: CSVEGAGNPGPDTQYF
clone_size: NA; j_call: TRBJ1-6; d_call: NA; v_call: TRBV2; cdr3_nt: TGTGCCAGCGGCCAAAGCAGAAATTCACCCCTCCACTTT; cdr3_aa: CASGQSRNSPLHF
clone_size: NA; j_call: TRBJ1-3; d_call: NA; v_call: TRBV7-9; cdr3_nt: TGTGCCAACTCCTCCTCTGGAAACACCATATATTTT; cdr3_aa: CANSSSGNTIYF
clone_size: NA; j_call: TRBJ1-2; d_call: TRBD1; v_call: TRBV5-6; cdr3_nt: TGTGCCAGCAGCTTGCCTACAGGGGGCTTGTCCTATGGCTACACCTTC; cdr3_aa: CASSLPTGGLSYGYTF
clone_size: many; j_call: TRBJ1-3; d_call: NA; v_call: TRBV25-1; cdr3_nt: TGTGCCAGCAGTCCGGGAGGGGGGACTGGAAACACCATATATTTT; cdr3_aa: CASSPGGGTGNTIYF
clone_size: many; j_call: TRBJ1-2; d_call: TRBD1; v_call: TRBV29-1; cdr3_nt: TGCAGCGTTTCCGGGGCAGGGGGCGACTATGGCTACACCTTC; cdr3_aa: CSVSGAGGDYGYTF
clone_size: NA; j_call: TRBJ2-2; d_call: NA; v_call: TRBV10-2; cdr3_nt: TGCGCCAGCAGTGACAGTTCCCGCTCGAACACCGGGGAGCTGTTTTTT; cdr3_aa: CASSDSSRSNTGELFF
clone_size: NA; j_call: TRBJ1-1; d_call: TRBD1; v_call: TRBV15; cdr3_nt: TGTGCCACCAGAAGAGGGACAGCAGAAGCTTTCTTT; cdr3_aa: CATRRGTAEAFF
clone_size: NA; j_call: TRBJ2-7; d_call: TRBD1; v_call: TRBV4-1; cdr3_nt: TGCGCCAGCAGCCAAGGTTGGGACAGCTCCTACGAGCAGTACTTC; cdr3_aa: CASSQGWDSSYEQYF
clone_size: NA; j_call: TRBJ2-3; d_call: TRBD1; v_call: TRBV11-2; cdr3_nt: TGTGCCAGCGGCTCGGGGACAGGCCTCACGAATACGCAGTATTTT; cdr3_aa: CASGSGTGLTNTQYF
clone_size: many; j_call: TRBJ2-7; d_call: TRBD1; v_call: TRBV9; cdr3_nt: TGTGCCAGCAGCGTAGGTACAGGGGGAACCTACGAGCAGTACTTC; cdr3_aa: CASSVGTGGTYEQYF
clone_size: NA; j_call: TRBJ2-6; d_call: NA; v_call: TRBV7-2; cdr3_nt: TGTGCCAGCAAACAGGGTAGTGGGGCCAACGTCCTGACTTTC; cdr3_aa: CASKQGSGANVLTF
clone_size: few; j_call: TRBJ1-6; d_call: NA; v_call: TRBV7-9; cdr3_nt: TGTGCCAGCAGCTTTCATCAGGGCGACAATTCACCCCTCCACTTT; cdr3_aa: CASSFHQGDNSPLHF
clone_size: NA; j_call: TRBJ2-7; d_call: NA; v_call: TRBV24-1; cdr3_nt: TGTGCCACCAGTGATGGAATCCGGTGGGGCAGGGACGAGCAGTACTTC; cdr3_aa: CATSDGIRWGRDEQYF
clone_size: NA; j_call: TRBJ2-7; d_call: NA; v_call: TRBV9; cdr3_nt: TGTGCCAGCAGCTTGCAACGGACTGACGAGCAGTACTTC; cdr3_aa: CASSLQRTDEQYF
clone_size: NA; j_call: TRBJ1-2; d_call: NA; v_call: TRBV10-3; cdr3_nt: TGTGCCATCAGTGAAGGAGGAGATTATGGCTACACCTTC; cdr3_aa: CAISEGGDYGYTF
clone_size: NA; j_call: TRBJ2-7; d_call: TRBD2; v_call: TRBV2; cdr3_nt: TGTGCCAGTAGCCCACAACTGGCGGGAGTTCACGAGCAGTACTTC; cdr3_aa: CASSPQLAGVHEQYF
clone_size: NA; j_call: TRBJ2-7; d_call: TRBD1; v_call: TRBV7-3; cdr3_nt: TGTGCCAGCAGCTTAGTGATTGGGACAGGGGCGAACTACGAGCAGTACTTC; cdr3_aa: CASSLVIGTGANYEQYF